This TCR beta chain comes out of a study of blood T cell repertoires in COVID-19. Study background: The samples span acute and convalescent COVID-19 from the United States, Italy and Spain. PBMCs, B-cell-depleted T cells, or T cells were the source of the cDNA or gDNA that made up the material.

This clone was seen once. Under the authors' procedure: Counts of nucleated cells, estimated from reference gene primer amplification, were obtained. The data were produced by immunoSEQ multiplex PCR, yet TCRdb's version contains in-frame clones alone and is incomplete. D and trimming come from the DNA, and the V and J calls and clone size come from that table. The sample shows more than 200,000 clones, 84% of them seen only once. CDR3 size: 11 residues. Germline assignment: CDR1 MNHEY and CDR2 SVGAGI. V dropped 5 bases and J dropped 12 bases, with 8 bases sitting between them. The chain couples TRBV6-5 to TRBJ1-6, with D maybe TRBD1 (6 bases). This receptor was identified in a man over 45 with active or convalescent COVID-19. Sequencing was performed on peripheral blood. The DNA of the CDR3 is TGTGCCAGCAGTAACAGGGTACCCCTCCACTTT. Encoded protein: CASSNRVPLHF.